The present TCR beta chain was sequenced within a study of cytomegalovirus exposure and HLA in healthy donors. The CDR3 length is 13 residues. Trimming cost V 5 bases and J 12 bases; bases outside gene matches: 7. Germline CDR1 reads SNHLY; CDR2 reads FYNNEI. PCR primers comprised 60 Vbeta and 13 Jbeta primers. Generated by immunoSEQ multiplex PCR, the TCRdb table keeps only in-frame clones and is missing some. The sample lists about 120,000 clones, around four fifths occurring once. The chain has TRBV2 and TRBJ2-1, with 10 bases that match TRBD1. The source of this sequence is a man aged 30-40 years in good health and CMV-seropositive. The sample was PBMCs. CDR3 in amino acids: CASSTPRDRGQFF. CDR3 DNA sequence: TGTGCCAGCAGTACACCTCGGGACAGGGGGCAGTTCTTC.